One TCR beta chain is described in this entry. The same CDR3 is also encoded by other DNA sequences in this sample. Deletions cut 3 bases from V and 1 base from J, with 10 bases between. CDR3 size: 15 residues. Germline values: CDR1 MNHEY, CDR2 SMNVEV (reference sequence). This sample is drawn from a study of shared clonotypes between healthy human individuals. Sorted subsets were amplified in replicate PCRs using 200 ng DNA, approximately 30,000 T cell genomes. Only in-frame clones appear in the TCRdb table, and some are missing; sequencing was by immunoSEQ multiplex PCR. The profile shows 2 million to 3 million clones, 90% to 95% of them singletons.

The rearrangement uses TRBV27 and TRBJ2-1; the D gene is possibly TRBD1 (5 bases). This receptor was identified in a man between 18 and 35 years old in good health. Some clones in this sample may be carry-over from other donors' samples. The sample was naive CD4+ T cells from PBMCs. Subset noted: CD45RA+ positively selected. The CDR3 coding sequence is TGTGCCAGCAGTTTCGTGGGGCCTTCCTACAATGAGCAGTTCTTC. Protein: CASSFVGPSYNEQFF.